This T cell receptor beta chain stems from a study of blood T cells in healthy people across ages. Study-wide results and caveats: Among long-lived donors, naive CD4+ cells were more numerous and diversity higher than in aged donors. There was no known CMV status for donors, so expanded clonotype changes were possibly confounded.

Then a second PCR, running roughly 7 to 11 cycles, was carried out with a sample-barcoded 5' primer and a J-beta primer mix. TCRdb re-derived calls from the 5' RACE reads in MiXCR, one entry per CDR3 protein. The data contain approximately 900,000 distinct CDR3 sequences, 40% to 60% of them singletons. Concerning this clonotype: Its antigen is still unknown.

The CDR3 runs to 20 residues. From germline, CDR1 is SNHLY and CDR2 FYNNEI. The V segment lost 3 bases and the J segment 0 bases; nucleotides outside the gene matches: 13. The sample was blood. The chain has TRBV2 and TRBJ2-1; TRBD2 aligns across 11 bases. This receptor was taken from a man aged 30 to 39 in good health. CDR3 bases: TGTGCCAGCAGTGATGAGACTAGCGGGGAAAACGTCGGCTCCTACAATGAGCAGTTCTTC. Amino acid sequence: CASSDETSGENVGSYNEQFF.